This is a list of T cell receptor beta chains from one sample in a study of blood T cell repertoires in COVID-19. Only in-frame clones appear in the TCRdb table, and some are missing; sequencing was by immunoSEQ multiplex PCR. The data show 200,000 to 250,000 clones, roughly 84% seen once. Sample: peripheral blood. These receptors all stem from a man aged 25-40 years with active or convalescent COVID-19. CDR3s include the opening cysteine and the closing phenylalanine or tryptophan. D genes are given only for firm matches. Only some rows state a clone size, as once, few, many or a class for expanded clones.

CDR3 protein,CDR3 DNA,clone size,D gene,V gene,J gene
CASSLEYGMAYNEQFF,TGTGCCAGCAGTTTAGAGTACGGGATGGCTTACAATGAGCAGTTCTTC,-,-,TRBV27,TRBJ2-1
CASSPALAGAYEQYF,TGTGCCAGCAGTCCTGCCTTAGCGGGGGCCTACGAGCAGTACTTC,-,TRBD2,TRBV7-8,TRBJ2-7
CASSLPRQGSYEQYF,TGTGCCAGCAGTTTACCACGACAGGGGTCCTACGAGCAGTACTTC,once,TRBD1,TRBV28,TRBJ2-7
CASSSTGGNYGYTF,TGTGCCAGCAGTTCAACAGGGGGAAACTATGGCTACACCTTC,-,TRBD1,TRBV27,TRBJ1-2
CASSPTRGLAFF,TGTGCCAGCAGCCCCACGCGGGGTTTAGCTTTCTTT,-,-,TRBV3-1/TRBV3-2,TRBJ1-1
CASSLFPTARDQPQHF,TGTGCCAGCAGTTTATTTCCGACAGCCCGGGATCAGCCCCAGCATTTT,-,-,TRBV27,TRBJ1-5
CASSFGETGYGTEAFF,TGTGCCAGCAGTTTTGGGGAGACAGGGTATGGTACTGAAGCTTTCTTT,-,TRBD1,TRBV28,TRBJ1-1
CSVQDRKNTEAFF,TGCAGCGTGCAGGACAGGAAGAACACTGAAGCTTTCTTT,-,TRBD1,TRBV29-1,TRBJ1-1
CASGGDNSPLHF,TGTGCCAGCGGAGGGGATAATTCACCCCTCCACTTT,few,-,TRBV6-6,TRBJ1-6
CASSPDRGLEKLFF,TGTGCCAGCAGCCCGGACAGGGGGCTCGAAAAACTGTTTTTT,-,TRBD1,TRBV7-6,TRBJ1-4
CAWSGPGLGNQPQHF,TGTGCCTGGAGTGGACCGGGACTGGGAAATCAGCCCCAGCATTTT,-,-,TRBV30,TRBJ1-5
CASSLGRPQNTEAFF,TGCGCCAGCAGCTTGGGGCGGCCGCAGAACACTGAAGCTTTCTTT,few,-,TRBV5-1,TRBJ1-1
CASSSGQALDNSPLHF,TGTGCCAGCAGCTCTGGACAGGCCCTAGATAATTCACCCCTCCACTTT,-,TRBD1,TRBV7-6,TRBJ1-6
CASSPRTNEQFF,TGCGCCAGCAGCCCGAGGACAAATGAGCAGTTCTTC,-,-,TRBV5-1,TRBJ2-1
CASGGAAEAFF,TGTGCCAGCGGCGGAGCGGCTGAAGCTTTCTTT,-,-,TRBV28,TRBJ1-1
CASSPLEGSYGYTF,TGTGCCAGCTCACCACTGGAGGGGTCCTATGGCTACACCTTC,-,-,TRBV18,TRBJ1-2
CSASKLAGGTDTQYF,TGCAGTGCTAGTAAACTAGCGGGGGGCACAGATACGCAGTATTTT,-,TRBD2,TRBV20-1,TRBJ2-3
CSVGTRDRASYEQYF,TGCAGCGTTGGGACCAGGGACAGGGCCTCCTACGAGCAGTACTTC,-,TRBD1,TRBV29-1,TRBJ2-7
CASSLRNSSYNSPLHF,TGTGCCAGCAGCCTACGAAACAGCTCCTATAATTCACCCCTCCACTTT,-,-,TRBV6-2/TRBV6-3,TRBJ1-6
CASSFGGGSSYNSPLHF,TGTGCCAGCAGCTTCGGGGGGGGGAGCTCCTATAATTCACCCCTCCACTTT,-,-,TRBV7-8,TRBJ1-6
CASRRGAQETQYF,TGTGCCAGCAGGCGGGGGGCGCAAGAGACCCAGTACTTC,-,TRBD2,TRBV6-5,TRBJ2-5
CASRWDREEGELFF,TGTGCCAGCAGATGGGACAGGGAAGAAGGGGAGCTGTTTTTT,-,TRBD1,TRBV27,TRBJ2-2
CASSYGSSGELFF,TGTGCCAGCAGTTATGGGAGCTCCGGGGAGCTGTTTTTT,-,-,TRBV6-6,TRBJ2-2
CASSQDPSGEQFF,TGTGCCAGCAGCCAAGACCCTAGCGGGGAGCAGTTCTTC,-,TRBD2,TRBV3-1/TRBV3-2,TRBJ2-1
CASSYEEGYEAFF,TGTGCCAGCAGTTACGAGGAGGGGTATGAAGCTTTCTTT,-,-,TRBV6-6,TRBJ1-1
CASSLVGNQPQHF,TGCGCCAGCAGCTTGGTCGGGAATCAGCCCCAGCATTTT,once,-,TRBV5-1,TRBJ1-5
CASSLLQGPQETQYF,TGTGCCAGCAGTCTCTTACAGGGCCCCCAAGAGACCCAGTACTTC,-,-,TRBV6-2/TRBV6-3,TRBJ2-5
CASIGGLADNEQFF,TGTGCCAGCATAGGTGGACTAGCGGACAATGAGCAGTTCTTC,-,TRBD2,TRBV6-5,TRBJ2-1
CASSQATGRTEAFF,TGTGCCAGCAGCCAAGCCACGGGTAGAACTGAAGCTTTCTTT,-,-,TRBV3-1/TRBV3-2,TRBJ1-1
CASSLAGGHEQFF,TGTGCCAGCAGCTTAGCGGGAGGCCATGAGCAGTTCTTC,once,-,TRBV7-9,TRBJ2-1
CASSPGLRGGETQYF,TGTGCCAGCAGCCCCGGATTGCGGGGGGGGGAGACCCAGTACTTC,-,TRBD2,TRBV28,TRBJ2-5
CASSSRDRGQRNEKLFF,TGTGCCAGCAGCTCCCGGGACAGGGGGCAGCGGAATGAAAAACTGTTTTTT,-,TRBD1,TRBV11-2,TRBJ1-4
CASSWYSGTSTDTQYF,TGCGCCAGCAGCTGGTATAGCGGGACTAGCACAGATACGCAGTATTTT,-,TRBD2,TRBV4-1,TRBJ2-3
CATRVGATGNQPQHF,TGTGCCACCCGGGTGGGGGCGACGGGCAATCAGCCCCAGCATTTT,-,-,TRBV6-5,TRBJ1-5
CASSLGGQGTGELFF,TGTGCCAGCAGTTTAGGGGGACAGGGGACCGGGGAGCTGTTTTTT,-,TRBD1,TRBV28,TRBJ2-2
CASCGRVQTDQPQHF,TGCGCCAGCTGTGGCCGGGTCCAAACCGACCAGCCCCAGCATTTT,-,-,TRBV10-1,TRBJ1-5
CASSLGMSQETQYF,TGTGCCAGCAGCTTGGGAATGAGCCAAGAGACCCAGTACTTC,-,-,TRBV5-5,TRBJ2-5
CASRQTENTEAFF,TGTGCCAGCAGGCAGACAGAGAACACTGAAGCTTTCTTT,-,-,TRBV11-2,TRBJ1-1
CASSRYRGEEAFF,TGTGCCAGCAGCCGTTACAGGGGGGAAGAAGCTTTCTTT,once,TRBD1,TRBV7-8,TRBJ1-1
CASSQDNLAGEYTDTQYF,TGCGCCAGCAGCCAAGATAATCTAGCGGGAGAATATACGGATACGCAGTATTTT,-,TRBD2,TRBV4-3,TRBJ2-3
CASSINSLEQYF,TGTGCCAGCAGCATTAACTCTCTCGAGCAGTACTTC,once,-,TRBV7-2,TRBJ2-7
CASSPKGPGQGPFIRLTTAFF,TGTGCCAGCAGTCCCAAGGGGCCGGGACAGGGGCCGTTTATTCGCTTGACGACGGCTTTCTTT,once,TRBD1,TRBV27,TRBJ1-1
CASSPLGVRGADTQYF,TGTGCCAGCAGCCCCTTGGGGGTGCGGGGGGCAGATACGCAGTATTTT,-,TRBD2,TRBV13,TRBJ2-3
CASSQAYLGTDTQYF,TGCGCCAGCAGCCAAGCCTATCTAGGCACAGATACGCAGTATTTT,-,-,TRBV4-3,TRBJ2-3
CASKTGNTGELFF,TGTGCCAGCAAGACTGGGAACACCGGGGAGCTGTTTTTT,-,-,TRBV12-3/TRBV12-4,TRBJ2-2
CASRYTGATEAFF,TGTGCCAGCAGGTATACAGGGGCCACTGAAGCTTTCTTT,-,TRBD1,TRBV6-5,TRBJ1-1
CASSLQGLQPQHF,TGTGCCAGCAGTTTACAGGGACTCCAGCCCCAGCATTTT,-,-,TRBV27,TRBJ1-5
CASSSGLGGNEKLFF,TGTGCCAGCAGTTCCGGCCTGGGGGGAAATGAAAAACTGTTTTTT,-,-,TRBV27,TRBJ1-4
CASSFAETSINTGELFF,TGTGCCAGCAGTTTTGCGGAAACCTCTATTAACACCGGGGAGCTGTTTTTT,-,-,TRBV27,TRBJ2-2
CASSYLPGLASHEQFF,TGTGCCAGCAGCTACCTTCCGGGACTAGCGTCTCATGAGCAGTTCTTC,-,TRBD2,TRBV7-2,TRBJ2-1
CASSPQGTDNSPLHF,TGTGCCAGCAGCCCCCAGGGTACGGATAATTCACCCCTCCACTTT,once,-,TRBV7-2,TRBJ1-6
CASSLVWDRAYYGYTF,TGTGCCAGCAGCTTGGTCTGGGACAGGGCCTACTATGGCTACACCTTC,-,TRBD1,TRBV5-4,TRBJ1-2
CASSARGFGEKLFF,TGTGCCAGCAGCGCCAGGGGTTTTGGTGAAAAACTGTTTTTT,-,-,TRBV28,TRBJ1-4
CASNPRDTEKLFF,TGTGCCAGCAACCCACGGGACACGGAAAAACTGTTTTTT,-,-,TRBV28,TRBJ1-4